This entry describes one T cell receptor beta chain. Sequenced by immunoSEQ multiplex PCR; TCRdb stores in-frame clones only, minus some. The sample has about 2.3 million clones; 85% to 95% are singletons. Germline values: CDR1 MNHEY, CDR2 SMNVEV (reference sequence). The V end was cut by 5 bases, the J end by 4 bases, with 20 bases between. This CDR3 comprises 16 residues. The sample is drawn from a study of shared clonotypes between healthy human individuals. The sequenced sample was naive CD4+ T cells from PBMCs. The subset: CD45RA+ positively selected. The receptor was derived from a man younger than 35 in good health. Some clones in this sample may be carry-over from other donors' samples. The chain carries TRBV27 and TRBJ2-5, with D perhaps matching TRBD2 (6 bases). CDR3 region: CASSPRGQPGGETQYF. Written as DNA, the CDR3 is TGTGCCAGCAGTCCACGTGGGCAACCCGGGGGAGAGACCCAGTACTTC.